The rows below give T cell receptor beta chains drawn from one sample of a study of T cells after posttransplantation cyclophosphamide. The method was immunoSEQ multiplex PCR; TCRdb's version includes in-frame clones alone and lacks a portion of them. This repertoire holds a few thousand clones, and none appear only once. The starting material was PBMCs, obtained after allogeneic stem cell transplant with posttransplant cyclophosphamide. Source of these receptors: a male patient between 60 and 69 years old who received an allogeneic stem cell transplant from a related donor and was CMV-positive. Some of the T cells may derive from the graft donor. Both conserved end residues are part of each CDR3.

v_call	j_call	cdr3_aa
TRBV7-9	TRBJ2-7	CASSYRGTSLNGHEQYF
TRBV7-2	TRBJ2-5	CASSLARGQETQYF
TRBV9	TRBJ1-4	CASSVGGRGGEKLFF
TRBV7-9	TRBJ2-5	CASSLGHLEAETQYF
TRBV7-3	TRBJ2-1	CASSLPGVNEQFF
TRBV10-2	TRBJ2-5	CASSETAGGPWETQYF
TRBV28	TRBJ2-5	CASRDFGRGQETQYF
TRBV5-1	TRBJ1-4	CASSLWGQSNEKLFF
TRBV10-1	TRBJ2-6	CASPYPGDGANVLTF
TRBV9	TRBJ1-2	CASSVGGDYGYTF
TRBV6-1	TRBJ1-5	CASSEASGQGIQPQHF
TRBV28	TRBJ1-4	CASSLGGATNEKLFF
TRBV5-4	TRBJ2-7	CASSLSGPEQYF
TRBV7-7	TRBJ1-6	CASSSFSQNNPPLHF
TRBV7-9	TRBJ1-4	CASSSPTGGWGEKLFF
TRBV5-3	TRBJ2-2	CARGTGRHRGAVF